These 20 T cell receptor beta chains share one sample of origin, sequenced in a study of CD4+ T cells in melanoma. The repertoire was sequenced with immunoSEQ multiplex PCR; TCRdb's copy has only in-frame clones and lacks some. The data hold some 9,900 clones, with 55% to 75% observed a single time. Material for sequencing was cells from a culture (not recorded whether cultured in vitro). All receptors derive from a human donor with melanoma.

In this sample, this clone turned up a few times. The chain carries TRBV10-3 and TRBJ1-3, with D unclear. There are 11 residues in the CDR3. Germline loops: CDR1 ENHRY, CDR2 SYGVKD. V shed 9 bases and J shed 1 base, with 4 bases lying between them. CDR3: CAIGSGNTIYF. For the CDR3, the DNA is TGTGCCATAGGTTCTGGAAACACCATATATTTT.

The chain combines TRBV7-9 with TRBJ1-5; D gene unclear. The CDR3 has 14 amino acids. The V end was cut by 3 bases, the J end by 5 bases, with 11 bases between. Germline lookup yields CDR1 SEHNR and CDR2 FQNEAQ (reference sequence). The CDR3 DNA reads as TGTGCCAGCAGCTTTGGCGGGCCCCATCAGCCCCAGCATTTT. As protein: CASSFGGPHQPQHF. Together with reference TRBV7-9 and TRBJ1-5, the CDR3 gives the full variable domain: DTGVSQNPRHKITKRGQNVTFRCDPISEHNRLYWYRQTLGQGPEFLTYFQNEAQLEKSRLLSDRFSAERPKGSFSTLEIQRTEQGDSAMYLCASSFGGPHQPQHFGDGTRLSIL.

The V and J genes are TRBV4-2 and TRBJ1-6; 9 bases align to TRBD1. V lost 4 bases, J lost 10 bases, and 11 bases stayed unmatched. This CDR3 is built from 16 residues. Germline values: CDR1 LGHNA, CDR2 YNFKEQ. CDR3 sequence reads: CASSLTGQGWGSPLHF. Here the CDR3 DNA reads TGTGCCAGCAGCCTCACCGGACAGGGGTGGGGGTCACCCCTCCACTTT.

The chain links TRBV10-1 to TRBJ2-5; 8 bases line up with TRBD2. The trim removed 4 bases at V and 2 bases at J, leaving 9 bases unmatched. Germline lookup yields CDR1 WNHNN and CDR2 SYGVQD (reference sequence). The CDR3 covers 16 residues. CDR3 loop: CASSAGLAGGQETQYF. In nucleotides, the CDR3 is TGCGCCAGCAGTGCAGGTCTAGCGGGCGGACAAGAGACCCAGTACTTC.

This sequence joins TRBV7-2 and TRBJ1-5; 7 bases are shared with TRBD1. The V gene's germline CDR1 is SGHTA and CDR2 FQGNSA. V trimming: 2 bases; J trimming: 4 bases; junction bases outside the gene matches: 2. The CDR3 sequence is 14 residues long. The CDR3 loop reads CASSLQGGNQPQHF. The CDR3 region has the DNA TGTGCCAGCAGCTTACAGGGGGGAAATCAGCCCCAGCATTTT.

The chain uses TRBV5-1 and TRBJ1-3, with 10 bases identical to TRBD1. Trimming removed 3 bases from V and 2 bases from J; junction bases left unmatched: 14. The CDR3 is made up of 19 amino acids. Germline CDR1 and CDR2: SGHRS and YFSETQ. DNA of the CDR3: TGCGCCAGCAGCTGGGGGGACAGGGGTCTCAAAAGGACTGGAAACACCATATATTTT. Translated, it gives CASSWGDRGLKRTGNTIYF.

The rearrangement links TRBV7-9 to TRBJ2-4, with D tentatively TRBD1 (6 bases). The CDR3 spans 15 residues. Germline values: CDR1 SEHNR, CDR2 FQNEAQ (reference sequence). The V gene lost 5 bases and the J gene lost 0 bases, with 11 bases spanning the gap. This CDR3 reads CASSPDSLAKNIQYF. DNA of the CDR3: TGTGCCAGCAGCCCGGACAGTCTAGCCAAAAACATTCAGTACTTC. Full variable domain (remainder filled in from reference TRBV7-9 and TRBJ2-4): DTGVSQNPRHKITKRGQNVTFRCDPISEHNRLYWYRQTLGQGPEFLTYFQNEAQLEKSRLLSDRFSAERPKGSFSTLEIQRTEQGDSAMYLCASSPDSLAKNIQYFGAGTRLSVL.

The chain recombines TRBV7-9 with TRBJ1-6; no definite D call. The CDR3 spans 16 residues. Germline loops: CDR1 SEHNR, CDR2 FQNEAQ (reference sequence). V lost 1 base and J 3 bases, leaving 10 bases between the germline ends. CDR3 residues: CASSLGSGFYNSPLHF. CDR3 DNA sequence: TGTGCCAGCAGCTTAGGATCGGGTTTCTATAATTCACCCCTCCACTTT.

The chain carries TRBV7-9 and TRBJ1-2, with 7 bases that match TRBD1. J lost 4 bases, V lost 2 bases, and 4 bases had no gene match. CDR1 is SEHNR, CDR2 FQNEAQ, per germline (reference sequence). The CDR3 consists of 14 residues. CDR3 in amino acids: CASSLSRGLYGYTF. In DNA form, the CDR3 reads TGTGCCAGCAGCTTATCAAGGGGGCTCTATGGCTACACCTTC.

This clone showed up just a few times. The V and J genes are TRBV2 and TRBJ1-2, with D tentatively TRBD1 (5 bases). The CDR3 has 14 residues. V lost 10 bases, J lost 0 bases, and 15 bases lay in between. Germline-derived CDR1 and CDR2 are SNHLY and FYNNEI. For the CDR3, the DNA is TGTGCCATCCGGGGCCAGGCATCTAACTATGGCTACACCTTC. It encodes CAIRGQASNYGYTF.

By proportion, this clone is medium-sized. The chain employs TRBV29-1 and TRBJ2-7; 10 nucleotides match TRBD1. The CDR3 contains 13 residues. The V and J ends lost 7 bases and 5 bases, in that order; junction bases with no gene match: 8. Looked up from germline, CDR1 is SQVTM and CDR2 is ANQGSEA. The CDR3 loop is CSAGTGQGNEQYF. The CDR3 nucleotides are TGCAGCGCCGGCACGGGACAGGGGAACGAGCAGTACTTC.

This clone occurred once. The chain carries TRBV30 and TRBJ1-3; D call uncertain. The CDR3 runs 14 residues. Trimming pared 4 bases from V and 0 bases from J, leaving 10 bases between. Per germline, CDR1 GTSNPN and CDR2 SVGIG (reference sequence). CDR3 DNA: TGTGCCTGGAAGACGGGAGGCTCTGGAAACACCATATATTTT. Its translation: CAWKTGGSGNTIYF.

This clone was picked up a small number of times. This chain links TRBV6-5 with TRBJ2-7; perhaps D is TRBD1 or TRBD2 (5 bases each). Germline V CDR1 and CDR2: MNHEY, SVGAGI. The CDR3 has 14 amino acids. Between the trimmed V and J ends, which lost 6 bases and 0 bases, there was a span of 12 bases. The CDR3 loop is CASSSRDASYEQYF. Written as DNA, the CDR3 is TGTGCCAGCAGCTCTCGGGACGCCTCCTACGAGCAGTACTTC.

The chain is built from TRBV6-5 and TRBJ1-5; D gene ambiguous. Trimming removed 4 bases from V and 10 bases from J, with 14 bases in between. The V gene's germline CDR1 is MNHEY and CDR2 SVGAGI. CDR3 size: 13 residues. The CDR3 DNA reads as TGTGCCAGCAGTTTCAGCCCCGCAACACCCCAGCATTTT. It translates to CASSFSPATPQHF.

V usage is TRBV18 and J usage is TRBJ1-2; 7 bases match TRBD1. The CDR3 totals 14 residues. Germline CDR1 KGHSH, CDR2 LQKENI. The J segment lost 7 bases and the V segment lost 3 bases, leaving 8 bases of the junction unmatched. For the CDR3, the DNA is TGTGCCAGCTCACCCACAGGGGACCGGTCTGGCTACACCTTC. Its translation: CASSPTGDRSGYTF. The whole variable domain, remainder taken from reference TRBV18 and TRBJ1-2, is NAGVMQNPRHLVRRRGQEARLRCSPMKGHSHVYWYRQLPEEGLKFMVYLQKENIIDESGMPKERFSAEFPKEGPSILRIQQVVRGDSAAYFCASSPTGDRSGYTFGSGTRLTVV.

This chain joins TRBV10-1 and TRBJ2-2, with 12 nucleotides matching TRBD1. V lost 3 bases and J lost 9; bases outside the gene matches: 5. This CDR3 comprises 15 residues. Germline assignment: CDR1 WNHNN and CDR2 SYGVQD (reference sequence). CDR3 sequence (DNA): TGCGCCAGCAGTGACCCGGGACAGGGGGCAAGGGAGCTGTTTTTT. This encodes CASSDPGQGARELFF.

V usage is TRBV7-9 and J usage is TRBJ2-2; no firm D call. V was shortened by 5 bases and J by 8 bases, with 18 bases between the two germline ends. This CDR3 comprises 15 residues. CDR1 is SEHNR and CDR2 is FQNEAQ in the germline V gene (reference sequence). In nucleotides, the CDR3 is TGTGCCAGCAGCAGAAAAACAGCTCCCGGGGGGGAGCTGTTTTTT. It encodes CASSRKTAPGGELFF.

This clone was detected a few times. The rearrangement joins TRBV6-4 to TRBJ2-1; 13 bases map to TRBD2. J lost 10 bases, V lost 4 bases, and 7 bases had no gene match. CDR1 is MRHNA, CDR2 SNTAGT, per germline. CDR3 length: 15 amino acids. The CDR3 sequence: CASSGTSGGIGEQFF. The CDR3, as DNA: TGTGCCAGCAGTGGGACTAGCGGGGGTATTGGAGAGCAGTTCTTC.

The rearrangement joins TRBV18 to TRBJ2-5, with a weak D call TRBD2 (6 bases). Trimming shortened V by 5 bases and J by 2 bases, and 15 bases separated the two germline ends. Germline CDR1 KGHSH, CDR2 LQKENI. The length of the CDR3 is 15 residues. This CDR3 reads CASSARRGRQETQYF. The CDR3 DNA is TGTGCCAGCTCAGCAAGGCGGGGACGGCAAGAGACCCAGTACTTC.

The chain couples TRBV6-5 to TRBJ2-7; 7 nucleotides agree with TRBD1. The germline V gene encodes CDR1 MNHEY and CDR2 SVGAGI. The length of the CDR3 is 14 residues. With V trimmed by 6 bases and J by 1 base, 6 bases remained unmatched. This CDR3 is CASSTGDTSYEQYF. In DNA, the CDR3 is TGTGCCAGCAGCACAGGGGACACATCCTACGAGCAGTACTTC.